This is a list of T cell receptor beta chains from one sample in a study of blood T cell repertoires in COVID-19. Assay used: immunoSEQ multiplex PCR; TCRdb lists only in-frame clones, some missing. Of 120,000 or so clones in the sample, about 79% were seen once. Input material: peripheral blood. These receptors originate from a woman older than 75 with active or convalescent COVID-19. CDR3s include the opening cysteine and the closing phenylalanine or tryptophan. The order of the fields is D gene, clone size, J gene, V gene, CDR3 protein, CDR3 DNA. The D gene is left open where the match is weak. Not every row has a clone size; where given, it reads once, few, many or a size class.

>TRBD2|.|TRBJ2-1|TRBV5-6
CASRPGTSGRGRNNEQFF
TGTGCCAGCAGACCCGGGACTAGCGGGAGAGGGAGGAACAATGAGCAGTTCTTC
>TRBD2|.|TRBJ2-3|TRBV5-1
CASSHTNSGTTDTQYF
TGCGCCAGCAGCCACACGAATAGCGGGACCACAGATACGCAGTATTTT
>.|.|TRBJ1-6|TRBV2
CASNKGVGESFNSPLHF
TGTGCCAGCAATAAAGGAGTAGGGGAATCCTTTAATTCACCCCTCCACTTT
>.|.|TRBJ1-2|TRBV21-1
CASSKDPGDRGRTNYGYTF
TGTGCCAGCAGCAAAGATCCGGGGGACAGGGGGCGGACTAACTATGGCTACACCTTC
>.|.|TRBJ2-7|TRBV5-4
CASTPGAGKSYEQYF
TGTGCCAGCACCCCGGGCGCAGGGAAGAGCTACGAGCAGTACTTC
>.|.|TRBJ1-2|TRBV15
CATSRELTGSYGYTF
TGTGCCACCAGCAGAGAACTAACAGGGAGCTATGGCTACACCTTC
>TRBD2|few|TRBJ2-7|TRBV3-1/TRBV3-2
CASSQGLAGLYEQYF
TGTGCCAGCAGCCAAGGACTAGCGGGATTATACGAGCAGTACTTC
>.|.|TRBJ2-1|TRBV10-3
CAITQGGVLNEQFF
TGTGCCATCACTCAGGGGGGAGTTCTCAATGAGCAGTTCTTC
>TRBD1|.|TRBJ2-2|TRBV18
CASSRRTGANTGELFF
TGTGCCAGCTCTCGAAGGACAGGGGCGAACACCGGGGAGCTGTTTTTT
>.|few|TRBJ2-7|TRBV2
CASSDQGLSYEQYF
TGTGCCAGCAGTGACCAGGGGCTCTCCTACGAGCAGTACTTC
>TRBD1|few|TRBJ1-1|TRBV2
CASRRQGGTEAFF
TGTGCCAGCAGAAGACAGGGCGGGACTGAAGCTTTCTTT
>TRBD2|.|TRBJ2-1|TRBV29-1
CSVEGLLAGSVDEQFF
TGCAGCGTTGAGGGCTTACTAGCGGGATCAGTTGATGAGCAGTTCTTC
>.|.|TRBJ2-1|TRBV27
CASLAGRGRGDEQFF
TGTGCCAGCCTGGCCGGCCGGGGCAGGGGCGATGAGCAGTTCTTC
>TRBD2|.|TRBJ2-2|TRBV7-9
CASSPRGGRLTGELFF
TGTGCCAGCAGCCCCCGGGGGGGGCGCTTAACCGGGGAGCTGTTTTTT
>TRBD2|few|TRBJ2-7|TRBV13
CASSFNPSGKTEQYF
TGTGCCAGCAGCTTCAACCCAAGCGGGAAGACGGAGCAGTACTTC
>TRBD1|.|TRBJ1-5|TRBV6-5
CASSGTGNQPQHF
TGTGCCAGCAGCGGGACAGGGAATCAGCCCCAGCATTTT
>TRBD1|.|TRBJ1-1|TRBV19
CASRSLRGQGASDTEAFF
TGTGCCAGTAGGAGCCTGCGGGGACAGGGGGCATCGGACACTGAAGCTTTCTTT
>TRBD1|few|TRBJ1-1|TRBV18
CASSRDRAQMNTEAFF
TGTGCCAGCTCCCGAGACAGGGCACAAATGAACACTGAAGCTTTCTTT
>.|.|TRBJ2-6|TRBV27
CASGRSGANVLTF
TGTGCCAGCGGCCGATCTGGGGCCAACGTCCTGACTTTC
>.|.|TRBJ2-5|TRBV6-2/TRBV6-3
CASSSGTQETQYF
TGTGCCAGCAGCTCAGGAACCCAAGAGACCCAGTACTTC
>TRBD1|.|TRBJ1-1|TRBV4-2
CASSRPGQGGTEAFF
TGTGCCAGCAGCCGACCGGGACAGGGAGGTACTGAAGCTTTCTTT
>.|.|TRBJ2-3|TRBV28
CASSEITDTQYF
TGTGCCAGCAGCGAGATAACAGATACGCAGTATTTT
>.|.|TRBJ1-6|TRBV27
CASTRGGTPWLPLHF
TGTGCCAGCACCCGGGGGGGCACCCCTTGGCTACCCCTCCACTTT
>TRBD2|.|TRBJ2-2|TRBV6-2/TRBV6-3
CASSLIAGANTGELFF
TGTGCCAGCAGTCTTATAGCGGGAGCGAACACCGGGGAGCTGTTTTTT
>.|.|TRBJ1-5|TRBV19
CASSLYGGNQPQHF
TGTGCCAGTAGTTTATACGGTGGCAATCAGCCCCAGCATTTT
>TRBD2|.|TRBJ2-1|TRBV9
CASSDSGRRYNEQFF
TGTGCCAGCAGCGATAGCGGGAGGAGGTACAATGAGCAGTTCTTC
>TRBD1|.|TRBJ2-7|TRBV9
CASSRIGQGGTYEQYF
TGTGCCAGCAGCCGGATCGGACAGGGGGGTACCTACGAGCAGTACTTC
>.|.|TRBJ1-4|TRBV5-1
CASSLAATNEKLFF
TGCGCCAGCAGCTTAGCTGCAACTAATGAAAAACTGTTTTTT
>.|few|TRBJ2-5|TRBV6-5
CASSKHGGGGETQYF
TGTGCCAGCAGTAAACACGGTGGCGGAGGGGAGACCCAGTACTTC
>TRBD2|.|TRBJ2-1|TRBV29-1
CSVETDGRGRRTAFGEQFF
TGCAGCGTTGAAACGGACGGGAGGGGTCGTCGCACGGCGTTTGGTGAGCAGTTCTTC
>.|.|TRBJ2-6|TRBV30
CAWRKQGSQGANVLTF
TGTGCCTGGAGAAAACAGGGTTCCCAAGGGGCCAACGTCCTGACTTTC
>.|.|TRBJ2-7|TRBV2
CASSRSGYEQYF
TGTGCCAGCAGTCGGAGCGGCTACGAGCAGTACTTC
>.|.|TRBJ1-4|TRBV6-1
CASSESSSTNEKLFF
TGTGCCAGCAGTGAAAGCTCATCAACTAATGAAAAACTGTTTTTT
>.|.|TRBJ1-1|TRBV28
CASSPLGVGTEAFF
TGTGCCAGCAGTCCACTCGGGGTTGGCACTGAAGCTTTCTTT
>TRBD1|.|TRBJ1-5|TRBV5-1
CASSLGDRGQPQHF
TGCGCCAGCAGCTTGGGGGACAGGGGTCAGCCCCAGCATTTT
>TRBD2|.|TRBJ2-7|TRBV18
CASSQKVAGVSEQYF
TGTGCCAGCTCACAAAAAGTAGCGGGAGTATCCGAGCAGTACTTC
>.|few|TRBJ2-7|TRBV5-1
CASSLESRVEQYF
TGCGCCAGCAGCTTGGAATCCCGGGTCGAGCAGTACTTC
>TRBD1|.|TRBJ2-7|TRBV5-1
CASRRVQGAYEQYF
TGCGCCAGCAGGCGGGTCCAGGGGGCCTACGAGCAGTACTTC
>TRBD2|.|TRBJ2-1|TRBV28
CASSFRLAGGRRAHYEQFF
TGTGCCAGCAGTTTCCGGCTAGCGGGAGGGCGGCGTGCACACTATGAGCAGTTCTTC
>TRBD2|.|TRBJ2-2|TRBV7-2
CASSPWATSLDGELFF
TGTGCCAGCAGCCCATGGGCGACTAGCTTGGACGGGGAGCTGTTTTTT
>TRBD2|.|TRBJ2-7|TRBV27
CASGSPAGGLYEQYF
TGTGCCAGCGGTAGCCCGGCGGGAGGGTTATACGAGCAGTACTTC
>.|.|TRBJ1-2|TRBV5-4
CASSSGDGYGYTF
TGTGCCAGCAGCTCCGGAGATGGCTATGGCTACACCTTC
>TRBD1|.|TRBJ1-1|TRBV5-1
CASSTRTGANTEAFF
TGCGCCAGCAGCACCCGGACAGGGGCGAACACTGAAGCTTTCTTT
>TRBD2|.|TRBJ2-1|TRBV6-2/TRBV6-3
CASSYAGGQVAAQFF
TGTGCCAGCAGTTATGCGGGAGGGCAGGTGGCTGCGCAGTTCTTC
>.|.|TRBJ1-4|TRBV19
CASSEQGSGEKLFF
TGTGCCAGTAGCGAACAGGGTTCCGGTGAAAAACTGTTTTTT
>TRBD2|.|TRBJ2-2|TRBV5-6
CASSLDGRPTGELFF
TGTGCCAGCAGCTTAGACGGGAGGCCCACCGGGGAGCTGTTTTTT
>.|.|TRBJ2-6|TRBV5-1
CASSPLRGANVLTF
TGCGCCAGCAGCCCCCTGAGGGGGGCCAACGTCCTGACTTTC
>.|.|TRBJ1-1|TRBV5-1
CASSLGVSGGTEAFF
TGCGCCAGCAGCTTGGGTGTTTCGGGGGGTACTGAAGCTTTCTTT
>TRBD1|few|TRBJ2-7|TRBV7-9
CASSPRDSSYEQYF
TGTGCCAGCAGCCCCCGGGACAGCTCCTACGAGCAGTACTTC
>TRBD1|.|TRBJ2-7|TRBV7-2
CASSKDRGRHEQYF
TGTGCCAGCAGTAAGGACAGGGGGCGGCACGAGCAGTACTTC
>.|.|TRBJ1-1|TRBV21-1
CATAYWTSRGAFF
TGTGCCACAGCGTACTGGACAAGCCGTGGGGCTTTCTTT